The TCR beta chain described here comes from a study of cytomegalovirus exposure and HLA in healthy donors. Separation from the approximately 710-subject first cohort characterized the roughly 120-subject validation cohort, to which the donors belonged. Whole-study results and caveats: Using the classifier, cytomegalovirus status was reportedly diagnosed with high specificity and sensitivity. For most TCR sequences rarity was the rule, although some public TCRs occurred in many donors. Cytomegalovirus association was listed for 150 or so TCR beta chains.

Worth noting for this clone: Its specificity is unknown.

The V gene lost 4 bases and the J gene lost 0 bases, with 9 bases spanning the gap. The CDR3 totals 14 residues. Germline assignment: CDR1 MNHNY and CDR2 SVGAGI (reference sequence). Profiling relied on immunoSEQ multiplex PCR, and the TCRdb table lists in-frame clones only, not all of them. The table has over 50,000 clones, roughly 95% seen once. This sequence joins TRBV6-6 and TRBJ1-2; no reliable D call. The sequence was obtained from a woman aged 18 to 35 in good health and CMV-seronegative. The material sequenced was PBMCs. The CDR3 DNA sequence: TGTGCCAGCAGTTCCGGCGGGCCTAACTATGGCTACACCTTC. Its protein is CASSSGGPNYGYTF.